This entry describes one TCR beta chain. This sample is part of a study of monozygotic twins with inflammatory bowel disease. Following a re-call of the 5' RACE reads, TCRdb has one entry per CDR3 protein and lacks DNA. The repertoire table contains 200,000 to 250,000 distinct CDR3 sequences. The CDR3 has 13 residues. Germline V lookup: CDR1 SQVTM, CDR2 ANQGSEA. The TCR originated in a human donor with ulcerative colitis or Crohn's disease, or a healthy co-twin of an affected twin (not recorded which). The sample comprised blood. V is TRBV29-1 and J is TRBJ2-1. The CDR3 reads CSVEGIRYNEQFF.